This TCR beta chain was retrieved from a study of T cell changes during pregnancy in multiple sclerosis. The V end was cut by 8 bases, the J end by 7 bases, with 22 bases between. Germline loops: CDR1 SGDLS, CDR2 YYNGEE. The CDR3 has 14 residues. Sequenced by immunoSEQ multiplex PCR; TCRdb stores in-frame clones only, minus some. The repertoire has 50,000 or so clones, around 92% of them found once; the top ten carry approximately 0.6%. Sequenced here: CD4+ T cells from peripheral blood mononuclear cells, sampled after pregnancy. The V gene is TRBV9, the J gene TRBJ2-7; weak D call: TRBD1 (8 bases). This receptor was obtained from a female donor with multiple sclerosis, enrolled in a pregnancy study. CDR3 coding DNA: TGTGCCAGTGGAAGAGGACAGGGAGGGGAGGAGCAGTACTTC. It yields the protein CASGRGQGGEEQYF.